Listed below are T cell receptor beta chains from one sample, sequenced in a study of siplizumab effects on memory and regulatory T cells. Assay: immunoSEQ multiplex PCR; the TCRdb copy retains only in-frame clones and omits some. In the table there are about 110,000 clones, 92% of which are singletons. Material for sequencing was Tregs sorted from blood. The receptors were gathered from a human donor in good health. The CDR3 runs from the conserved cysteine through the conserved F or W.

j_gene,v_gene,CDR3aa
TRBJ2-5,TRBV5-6,CASSSKTGGETQYF
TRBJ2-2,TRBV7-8,CASSPAVASGELFF
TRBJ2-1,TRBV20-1,CSASPFSEQFF
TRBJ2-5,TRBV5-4,CASSLGLTQETQYF
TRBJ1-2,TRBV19,CASSIGMRGNYGYTF
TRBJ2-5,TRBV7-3,CASSLQGRGETQYF
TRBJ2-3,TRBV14,CASSRNSGSDTQYF
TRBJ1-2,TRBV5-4,CASRGQGAYGYTF
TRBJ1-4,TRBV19,CASRQGGEKLFF
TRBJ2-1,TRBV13,CASSGSWLRTGGEQFF
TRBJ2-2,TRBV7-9,CASSLALMDTGELFF
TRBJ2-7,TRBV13,CASSLDGQAFSYEQYF
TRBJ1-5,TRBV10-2,CASGATGPNQPQHF
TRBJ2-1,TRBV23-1,CASSQKRLNPGTSGRARNNEQFF
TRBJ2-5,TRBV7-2,CASSLSREETQYF
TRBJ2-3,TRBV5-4,CASSPQGSVVWTDTQYF
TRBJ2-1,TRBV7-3,CASSSWELAGGEQFF
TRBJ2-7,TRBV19,CASSPLVRKGQTHEQYF
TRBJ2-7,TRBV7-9,CASTIQGVGYEQYF
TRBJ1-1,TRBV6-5,CASSYVAGTEAFF
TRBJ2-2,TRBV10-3,CAISGRLGQGNTGELFF
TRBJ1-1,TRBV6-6,CASSYHDRGNTEAFF
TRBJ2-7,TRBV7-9,CATHPPDREYEQYF
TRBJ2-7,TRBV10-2,CASSESTPGAGNEQYF
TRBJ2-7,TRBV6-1,CASSERQNYEQYF
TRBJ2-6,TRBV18,CASSRAGDLSGANVLTF
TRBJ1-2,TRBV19,CASKISVPSYGYTF
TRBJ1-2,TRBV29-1,CSVTGTGNRMEVYTF
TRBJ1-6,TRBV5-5,CASSFGLGGKSYNSPLHF
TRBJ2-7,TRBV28,CASSSPGQRYEQYF
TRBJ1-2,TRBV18,CASSQSSPGADGYTF
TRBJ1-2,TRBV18,CASSPGQEITGGNYGYTF
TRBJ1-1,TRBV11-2,CASSYLPGVNTEAFF
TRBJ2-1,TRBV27,CASSPAGANEQFF
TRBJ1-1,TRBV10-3,CAISGVVTEAFF
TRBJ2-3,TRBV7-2,CASRRAGSTDTQYF
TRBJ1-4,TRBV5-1,CASSFEGRFNEKLFF
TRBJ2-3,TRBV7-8,CASSLAGGGSTDTQYF
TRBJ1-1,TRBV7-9,CASSLQGSTEAFF
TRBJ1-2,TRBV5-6,CASTYFQGTNYGYTF
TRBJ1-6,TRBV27,CASSPWTGRAYNSPLHF
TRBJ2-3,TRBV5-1,CASSLGLGRTDTQYF
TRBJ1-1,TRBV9,CASSVAGVDEAFF
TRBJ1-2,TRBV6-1,CASSVAYGYTF
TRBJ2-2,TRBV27,CASSLWVETGELFF
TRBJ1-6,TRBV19,CASSNTGYNSPLHF
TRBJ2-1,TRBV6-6,CASSTSGQGGYNEQFF
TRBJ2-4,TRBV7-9,CASSPSSPKNIQYF
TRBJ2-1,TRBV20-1,CSAREALGQFF
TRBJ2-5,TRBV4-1,CASSQIGLQETQYF
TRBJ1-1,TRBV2,CASSPDRGQIGAFF
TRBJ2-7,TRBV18,CASSPSGQAWFYEQYF
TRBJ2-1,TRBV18,CASSPRFTGTGSYNEQFF
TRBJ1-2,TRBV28,CASSTDRPDYGYTF
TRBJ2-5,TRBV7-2,CASSLGVGLGQETQYF
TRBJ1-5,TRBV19,CASSTRWRGRSNQPQHF
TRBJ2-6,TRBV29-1,CSVEVPGSGANVLTF
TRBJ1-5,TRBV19,CASSPSEGGKPQHF